This TCR beta chain was identified in a study of CD8 T cells in ankylosing spondylitis. Comment on this clonotype: Antigen: not known.

Study-level results: In synovial fluid and blood from reactive arthritis, some motif variants were previously reported. In peripheral blood, disease-linked CD8+ clones occurred at relatively low frequencies. Enrichment of disease-linked clones was reportedly significant in matched ankylosing spondylitis synovial fluid.

Germline V gene data show CDR1 as DFQATT and CDR2 as SNEGSKA (reference sequence). The CDR3 runs to 13 residues. V shed 6 bases and J shed 0 bases, with 11 bases lying between them. TCRdb independently ran MiXCR on the 5' RACE reads; one entry per CDR3 protein. The sample lists about 240,000 distinct CDR3 sequences; around 11% were seen once. The specimen sequenced was blood, either unsorted or a sorted T cell fraction (not recorded which). The genes are TRBV20-1 and TRBJ1-1; D not resolved. The source is a male donor with ankylosing spondylitis or in good health (not recorded which). CDR3 DNA sequence: TGCAGTGCCAGCTACGGATTGAACACTGAAGCTTTCTTT. Translation: CSASYGLNTEAFF.